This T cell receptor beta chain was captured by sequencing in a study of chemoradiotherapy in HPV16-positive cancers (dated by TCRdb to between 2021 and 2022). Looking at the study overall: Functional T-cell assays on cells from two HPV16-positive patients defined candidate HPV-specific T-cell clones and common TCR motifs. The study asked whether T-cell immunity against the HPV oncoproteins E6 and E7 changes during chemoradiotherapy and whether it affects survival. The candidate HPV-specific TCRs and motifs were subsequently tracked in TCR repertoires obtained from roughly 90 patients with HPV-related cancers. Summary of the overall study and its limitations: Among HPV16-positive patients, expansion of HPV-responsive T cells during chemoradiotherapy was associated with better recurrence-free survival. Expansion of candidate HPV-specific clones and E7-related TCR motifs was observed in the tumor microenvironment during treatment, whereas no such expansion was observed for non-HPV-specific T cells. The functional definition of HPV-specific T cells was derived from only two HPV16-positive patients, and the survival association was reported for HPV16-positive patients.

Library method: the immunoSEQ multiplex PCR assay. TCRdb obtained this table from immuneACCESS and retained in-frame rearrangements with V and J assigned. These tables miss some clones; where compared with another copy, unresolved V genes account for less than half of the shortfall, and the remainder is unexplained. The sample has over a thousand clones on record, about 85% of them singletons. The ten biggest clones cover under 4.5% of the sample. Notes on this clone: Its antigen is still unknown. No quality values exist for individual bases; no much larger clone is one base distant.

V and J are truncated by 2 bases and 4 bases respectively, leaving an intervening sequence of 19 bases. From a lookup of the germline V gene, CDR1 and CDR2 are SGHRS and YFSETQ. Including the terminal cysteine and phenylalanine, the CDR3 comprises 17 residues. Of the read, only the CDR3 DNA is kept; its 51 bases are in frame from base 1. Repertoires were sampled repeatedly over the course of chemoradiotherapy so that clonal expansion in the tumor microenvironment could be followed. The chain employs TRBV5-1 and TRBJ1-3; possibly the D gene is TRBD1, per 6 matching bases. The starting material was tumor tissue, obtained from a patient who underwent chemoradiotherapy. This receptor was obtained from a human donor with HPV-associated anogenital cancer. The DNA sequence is TGCGCCAGCAGCTTTGGGGGGCTACTAGAGATGGGAAACACCATATATTTT. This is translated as CASSFGGLLEMGNTIYF.